The clone carrying this T cell receptor beta chain occurred many times. This entry is derived from a study of shared clonotypes between healthy human individuals. Sequencing used immunoSEQ multiplex PCR; TCRdb keeps in-frame clones, though not all of them. The data contain around 700,000 clones, around 73% of them singletons. The CDR3 consists of 13 residues. Deletions cut 6 bases from V and 5 bases from J, with 14 bases between. CDR1 is MNHEY and CDR2 is SMNVEV in the germline V gene (reference sequence). J is TRBJ2-7 and V is TRBV27, with D unresolved. Sequenced material: memory CD4+ T cells sorted from blood. Subset denoted: CD45RA-negative fraction. The receptor comes from a woman aged 25 to 39 in good health. The CDR3 is CASSRFARNEQYF. CDR3 DNA: TGTGCCAGCAGCCGCTTTGCCCGGAACGAGCAGTACTTC.